The present TCR beta chain was sequenced within a study of radiation and T cells in renal cell carcinoma. Study-wide context: Nephrectomy followed 15 Gy stereotactic body radiation by 4 weeks.

General study results and limits: No pretreatment tumor biopsies were available for baseline clonotypes.

Clones were sequenced by immunoSEQ multiplex PCR, and TCRdb holds only the in-frame ones, with some missing. This repertoire shows some 76,000 clones, roughly 82% found once; its top ten account for approximately 5.4%. Sample time point: blood 2 weeks post-SBRT. Indicated treatment: 15 Gy SBRT to primary tumor, nephrectomy 4 weeks later. The junction had 14 bases not matched to a gene; V was cut back by 3 bases and J by 5 bases. This CDR3 is 18 amino acids long. Germline CDR1 is GTSNPN and CDR2 is SVGIG (reference sequence). Regarding this clone: No antigen is known for it.

This specimen consisted of blood, obtained from a patient whose treatment included radiotherapy and nephrectomy. The V and J genes are TRBV30 and TRBJ2-3; 13 nucleotides match TRBD2. This clonotype was obtained from a man in his sixties with renal cell carcinoma. The CDR3 DNA follows: TGTGCCTGGAGCTTCCTACCCGGGACTAGCGGGGCCCTAGATACGCAGTATTTT. This sequence encodes CAWSFLPGTSGALDTQYF.